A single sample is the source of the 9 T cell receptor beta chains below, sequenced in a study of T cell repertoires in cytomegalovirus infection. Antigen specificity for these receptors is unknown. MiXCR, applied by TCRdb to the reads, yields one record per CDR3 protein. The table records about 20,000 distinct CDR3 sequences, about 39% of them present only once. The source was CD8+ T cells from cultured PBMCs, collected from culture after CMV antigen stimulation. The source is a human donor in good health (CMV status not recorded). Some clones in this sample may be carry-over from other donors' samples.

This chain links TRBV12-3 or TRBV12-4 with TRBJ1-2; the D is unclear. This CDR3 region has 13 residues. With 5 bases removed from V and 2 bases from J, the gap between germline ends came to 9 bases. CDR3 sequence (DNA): TGTGCCAGCAGTCCGGACGAGAACTATGGCTACACCTTC. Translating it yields CASSPDENYGYTF.

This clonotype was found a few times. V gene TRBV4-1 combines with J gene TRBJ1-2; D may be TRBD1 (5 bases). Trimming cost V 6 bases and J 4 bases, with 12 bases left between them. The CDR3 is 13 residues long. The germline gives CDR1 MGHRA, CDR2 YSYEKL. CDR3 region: CASRGDGTYGYTF. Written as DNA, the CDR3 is TGCGCCAGCAGGGGGGACGGGACCTATGGCTACACCTTC.

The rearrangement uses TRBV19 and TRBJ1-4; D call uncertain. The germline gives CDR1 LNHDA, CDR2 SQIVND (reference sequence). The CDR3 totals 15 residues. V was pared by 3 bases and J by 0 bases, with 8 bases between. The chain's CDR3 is CASSIRVATNEKLFF. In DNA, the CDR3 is TGTGCCAGTAGTATCCGGGTTGCAACTAATGAAAAACTGTTTTTT.

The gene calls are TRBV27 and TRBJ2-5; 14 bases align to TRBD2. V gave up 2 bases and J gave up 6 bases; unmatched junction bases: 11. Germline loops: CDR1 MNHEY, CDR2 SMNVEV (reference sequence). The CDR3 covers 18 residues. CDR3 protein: CASSLLGLAGDSRKTQYF. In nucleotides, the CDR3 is TGTGCCAGCAGTTTACTGGGACTAGCGGGAGATAGTCGGAAGACCCAGTACTTC.

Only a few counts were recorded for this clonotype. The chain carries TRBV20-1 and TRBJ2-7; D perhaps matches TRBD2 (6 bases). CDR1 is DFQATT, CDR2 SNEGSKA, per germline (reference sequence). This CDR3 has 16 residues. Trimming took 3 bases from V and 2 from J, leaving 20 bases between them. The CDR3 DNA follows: TGCAGTGCTAGTGATTTAATTAGCGGCACTACCTACGAGCAGTACTTC. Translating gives CSASDLISGTTYEQYF.

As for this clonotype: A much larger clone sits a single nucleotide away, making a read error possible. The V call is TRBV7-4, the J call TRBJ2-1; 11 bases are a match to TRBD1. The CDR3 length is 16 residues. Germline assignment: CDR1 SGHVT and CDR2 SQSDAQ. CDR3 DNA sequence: TGTGCCAGCAGCCCGGCGGACAGGGGGCGACACAATGAGCAGTCCTTC. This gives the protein CASSPADRGRHNEQSF.

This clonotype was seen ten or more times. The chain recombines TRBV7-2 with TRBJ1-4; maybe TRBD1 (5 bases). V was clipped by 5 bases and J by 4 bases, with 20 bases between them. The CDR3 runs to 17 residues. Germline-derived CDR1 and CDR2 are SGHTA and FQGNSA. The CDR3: CASSLGTLQGVNEKLFF. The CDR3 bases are TGTGCCAGCAGCCTGGGAACCTTACAAGGGGTTAATGAAAAACTGTTTTTT.

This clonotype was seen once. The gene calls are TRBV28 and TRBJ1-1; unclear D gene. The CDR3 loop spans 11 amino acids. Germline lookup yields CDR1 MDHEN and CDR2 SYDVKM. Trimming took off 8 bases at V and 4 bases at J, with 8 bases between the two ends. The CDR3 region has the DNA TGTGCCAGCGGCACTGGCACTGAAGCTTTCTTT. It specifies CASGTGTEAFF.

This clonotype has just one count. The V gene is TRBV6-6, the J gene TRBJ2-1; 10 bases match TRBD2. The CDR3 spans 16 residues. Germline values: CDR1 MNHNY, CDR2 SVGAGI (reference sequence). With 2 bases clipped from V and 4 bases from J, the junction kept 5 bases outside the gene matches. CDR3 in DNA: TGTGCCAGCAGTTACGCTAGCGGGAGATCGTACAATGAGCAGTTCTTC. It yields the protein CASSYASGRSYNEQFF.